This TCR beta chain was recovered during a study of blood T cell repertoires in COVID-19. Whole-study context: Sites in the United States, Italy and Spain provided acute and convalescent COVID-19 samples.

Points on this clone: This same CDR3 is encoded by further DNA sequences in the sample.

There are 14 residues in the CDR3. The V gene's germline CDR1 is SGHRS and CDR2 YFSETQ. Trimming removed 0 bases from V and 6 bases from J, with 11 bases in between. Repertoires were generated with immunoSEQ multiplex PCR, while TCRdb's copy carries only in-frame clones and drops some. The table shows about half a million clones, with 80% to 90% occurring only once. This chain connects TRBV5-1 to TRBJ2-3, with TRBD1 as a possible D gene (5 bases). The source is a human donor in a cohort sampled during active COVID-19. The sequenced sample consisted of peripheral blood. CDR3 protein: CASSLGGRADTQYF. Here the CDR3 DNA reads TGCGCCAGCAGCTTGGGGGGCCGGGCGGATACGCAGTATTTT.